The source of this TCR beta chain is a study of identical twins. Findings of the study overall: Invariant MAIT and iNKT cells may have partly biased zero-insertion analyses.

Turning to this clonotype: Antigen unknown.

The CDR3 is 13 amino acids. Germline V lookup: CDR1 SGDLS, CDR2 YYNGEE. V gave up 4 bases and J gave up 4 bases, with 9 bases separating them. TCRdb reprocessed the 5' RACE reads via MiXCR and lists one record per CDR3 protein. This table holds roughly 240,000 distinct CDR3 sequences, approximately 8% found once. The same sample was also studied in work on yellow fever vaccine responses in identical twins.

The sequencing sample was made of CD8+ T cells sorted from blood. This receptor was taken from a woman aged 18-29 years in good health. This chain joins TRBV9 and TRBJ2-1; D might be TRBD2 (5 bases). The CDR3: CASSTGLYNEQFF. CDR3 DNA: TGTGCCAGCAGCACCGGACTGTACAATGAGCAGTTCTTC.